The 4 T cell receptor beta chains below were found in one sample sequenced in a study of T cells in Graves' hyperthyroidism and ophthalmopathy. Template material for amplifying TCR beta CDR3 regions consisted of RNA transcripts. RT-PCR in the first round (using the HTBI primer set) targeted the TCR CDR3. Each CDR3 protein is one row after TCRdb ran MiXCR on the multiplex PCR reads. The repertoire holds approximately 590,000 distinct CDR3 sequences, with roughly 14% as singletons. Material for sequencing was blood. These receptors originate from a woman aged 30 to 39 with Graves' hyperthyroidism.

This clonotype was observed many times. The junction does not match germline at one end; this may be a read error. The genes are TRBV5-1 and TRBJ2-1; 13 nucleotides line up with TRBD2. The CDR3 has 15 residues. Germline values: CDR1 SGHRS, CDR2 YFSETQ. CDR3 DNA: TGTGCCAGCAGCTTAGGGACTAGCGGGAACAATGAGCAGTTCTTC. As protein: CASSLGTSGNNEQFF.

This clonotype was observed many times. The chain recombines TRBV28 with TRBJ2-1, with D possibly TRBD2 on 5 matching bases. The V gene's germline CDR1 is MDHEN and CDR2 SYDVKM. This CDR3 comprises 16 residues. The V end lost 7 bases, the J end lost 2 bases, and 18 bases lay between the germline ends. In nucleotides, the CDR3 is TGTGCCAGCACCACAAAGGGCGGGCCAACCTACAATGAGCAGTTCTTC. Translation: CASTTKGGPTYNEQFF.

The table lists this clonotype with a count of one. A much larger clone lies one base from this, so it may be a read error. V and J are TRBV6-1 and TRBJ2-2; possible D gene TRBD1, 6 bases. Germline V lookup: CDR1 MNHNS, CDR2 SASEGT. V gave up 10 bases and J gave up 4 bases, with 13 bases separating them. This CDR3 is 13 amino acids long. Here the CDR3 DNA reads TGTGCCACCCAGGGGTGCAGCACCGGGGAGCTGTTTTTT. Encoded protein: CATQGCSTGELFF.

The chain is built from TRBV6-8 and TRBJ1-5; TRBD1 aligns across 10 bases. V dropped 5 bases and J dropped 5; count of bases not matched to a gene: 18. CDR1 MNHGY and CDR2 SAAAGT come from the germline V gene. CDR3 size: 19 residues. The CDR3 loop reads CASSLPRSPTGGPDQPQHF. The CDR3 DNA sequence: TGTGCCAGCAGTCTCCCTCGGTCCCCGACAGGGGGCCCGGATCAGCCCCAGCATTTT.